This entry describes one T cell receptor beta chain. Its specificity is not known. Sample-barcoded 5' priming and a J-beta primer mix drove a second PCR of roughly 7 to 11 cycles. Any given sample supplied a minimum of 2.5 million CDR3-containing paired-end reads. TCRdb reprocessed the 5' RACE reads with MiXCR, giving one entry per CDR3 protein. This table has 780,000 or so distinct CDR3 sequences, roughly 50% appearing once. In germline, CDR1 is WSHSY, CDR2 SAAADI. The CDR3 is made up of 11 amino acids. With 2 bases removed from V and 4 bases from J, the gap between germline ends came to 3 bases. This entry belongs to a study of blood T cells in healthy people across ages. Study-wide results and caveats: There were more naive CD4+ cells and higher diversity in long-lived donors than in aged donors. Per million T cells, the diversity of TCR beta decreased roughly linearly as age advanced.

This TCR was recovered from a man aged 80 or over in good health. V usage is TRBV10-2 and J usage is TRBJ2-7; no clear D. Sequencing was carried out using blood. CDR3 bases: TGCGCCAGCAGTGAGAAATACGAGCAGTACTTC. Translated, it gives CASSEKYEQYF.